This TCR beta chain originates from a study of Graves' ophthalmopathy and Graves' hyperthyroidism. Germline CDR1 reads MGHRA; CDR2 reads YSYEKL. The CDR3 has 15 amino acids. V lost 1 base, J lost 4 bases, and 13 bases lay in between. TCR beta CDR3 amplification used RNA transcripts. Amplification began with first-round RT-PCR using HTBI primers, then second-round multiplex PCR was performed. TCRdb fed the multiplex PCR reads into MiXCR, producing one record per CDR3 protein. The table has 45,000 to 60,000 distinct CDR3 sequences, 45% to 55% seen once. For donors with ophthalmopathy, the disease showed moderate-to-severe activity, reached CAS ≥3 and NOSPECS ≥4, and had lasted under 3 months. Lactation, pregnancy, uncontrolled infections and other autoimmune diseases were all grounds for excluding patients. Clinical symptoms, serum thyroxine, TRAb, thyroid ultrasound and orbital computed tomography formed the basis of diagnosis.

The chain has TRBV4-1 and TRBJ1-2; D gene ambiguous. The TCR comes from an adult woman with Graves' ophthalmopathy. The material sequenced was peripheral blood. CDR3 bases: TGCGCCAGCAGCCAAGTACAGCTGCTGGGCTATGGCTACACCTTC. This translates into CASSQVQLLGYGYTF.